The clone carrying this TCR beta chain was observed at least ten times. TCRdb re-called the reads with MiXCR, one entry per CDR3 protein. The repertoire holds about 460,000 distinct CDR3 sequences, 11% seen once, with roughly 10% in the top ten. The length of the CDR3 is 21 residues. Germline V gives CDR1 ENHRY, CDR2 SYGVKD. Losses at the gene ends were 3 bases for V and 1 base for J; bases not matched to a gene: 19. The data were taken from a study of T cell repertoires in cytomegalovirus infection. About the research overall: Both CMV infection and a matching HLA type were indicated by public TCR beta signatures.

This clonotype was obtained from a human donor in good health (CMV status not recorded). Some clones in this sample may be carry-over from other donors' samples. The chain has TRBV10-3 and TRBJ2-3; TRBD2 aligns across 10 bases. The material sequenced was PBMCs. CDR3 residues: CAISDLSASGSGGYGTDTQYF. CDR3 nucleotides: TGTGCCATCAGTGACCTATCGGCTAGCGGGAGTGGTGGTTACGGCACAGATACGCAGTATTTT.